A selection of T cell receptor beta chains follows, all from one sample in a study of blood T cell repertoires in COVID-19. Using immunoSEQ multiplex PCR, the repertoire was profiled, and TCRdb retains in-frame clones only, with some absent. The repertoire consists of around 230,000 clones, with under 90% occurring once and the leading ten covering 11%. Sequencing was done on a sample of peripheral blood. These receptors originate from a man between 50 and 59 years old with COVID-19, enrolled during active disease. Both conserved end residues are part of each CDR3. D genes are given only for firm matches. The size entry is marked missing in some rows and otherwise reads once, few, many or a size class.

>TRBJ2-2|TRBD2|-|TRBV27|18
CASSFLGLAGDRTGELFF
TGTGCCAGCAGCTTTCTGGGACTAGCGGGAGACCGCACCGGGGAGCTGTTTTTT
>TRBJ1-5|-|-|TRBV19|14
CASSIGGDRQPQHF
TGTGCCAGTAGTATAGGCGGGGATCGGCAGCCCCAGCATTTT
>TRBJ1-1|-|-|TRBV19|16
CASTNGQGGMNTEAFF
TGTGCCAGTACCAATGGGCAGGGTGGAATGAACACTGAAGCTTTCTTT
>TRBJ1-4|-|-|TRBV30|14
CAWSADSWDEKLFF
TGTGCCTGGAGTGCAGACAGTTGGGATGAAAAACTGTTTTTT
>TRBJ1-2|-|-|TRBV6-2/TRBV6-3|14
CASSYLRKNYGYTF
TGTGCCAGCAGTTATCTGAGGAAAAACTATGGCTACACCTTC
>TRBJ2-7|-|-|TRBV5-1|16
CASSSSTGRGSYEQYF
TGCGCCAGCAGTTCTAGTACAGGGAGGGGGAGTTACGAGCAGTACTTC
>TRBJ1-2|-|-|TRBV19|14
CASSGAGETYGYTF
TGTGCCAGTAGCGGAGCAGGGGAAACCTATGGCTACACCTTC
>TRBJ2-7|-|-|TRBV10-3|13
CAISVSGNHEQYF
TGTGCCATCAGTGTATCAGGGAATCACGAGCAGTACTTC
>TRBJ1-2|TRBD1|-|TRBV28|14
CASSSTGGLYGYTF
TGTGCCAGCAGTTCCACAGGGGGCCTCTATGGCTACACCTTC
>TRBJ2-2|-|-|TRBV2|15
CASSPGQGGTGELFF
TGTGCCAGCAGTCCTGGACAGGGAGGGACCGGGGAGCTGTTTTTT
>TRBJ1-4|TRBD1|-|TRBV14|13
CASRFTGGEKLFF
TGTGCCAGCAGATTCACAGGGGGTGAAAAACTGTTTTTT
>TRBJ1-1|-|-|TRBV11-2|17
CASSFSSDGSGNTEAFF
TGTGCCAGCAGCTTTTCCTCCGACGGCTCAGGAAACACTGAAGCTTTCTTT
>TRBJ1-4|TRBD1|-|TRBV5-5|15
CASSSQGDRGEKLFF
TGTGCCAGCAGCAGCCAGGGGGACAGGGGTGAAAAACTGTTTTTT
>TRBJ2-7|TRBD1|-|TRBV5-6|15
CASSLPRDSPYEQYF
TGTGCCAGCAGCTTACCCCGGGACAGCCCCTACGAGCAGTACTTC
>TRBJ2-1|TRBD2|-|TRBV7-2|14
CASSSLAGVNEQFF
TGTGCCAGCAGCTCACTAGCGGGGGTGAATGAGCAGTTCTTC
>TRBJ1-5|TRBD1|-|TRBV2|14
CASSGQGRYQPQHF
TGTGCCAGCAGCGGACAGGGGCGTTACCAGCCCCAGCATTTT
>TRBJ1-4|-|-|TRBV2|14
CASLGGASNEKLFF
TGTGCCAGTCTCGGCGGGGCCTCTAATGAAAAACTGTTTTTT
>TRBJ1-1|-|-|TRBV5-1|18
CASSLVSRSEVMNTEAFF
TGCGCCAGCAGCTTGGTCTCCAGGTCAGAAGTCATGAACACTGAAGCTTTCTTT
>TRBJ1-2|TRBD1|few|TRBV19|18
CASSARTGDTVIPYGYTF
TGTGCCAGTAGTGCAAGGACAGGGGACACAGTTATTCCCTATGGCTACACCTTC
>TRBJ1-4|-|once|TRBV11-2|13
CASSTQDGIGLFF
TGTGCCAGCAGCACCCAAGACGGGATAGGCCTGTTTTTT
>TRBJ2-1|-|-|TRBV21-1|14
CASSRGGWVNEQFF
TGTGCCAGCAGCCGGGGAGGGTGGGTCAATGAGCAGTTCTTC
>TRBJ2-7|TRBD1|-|TRBV9|15
CASSVGDRALYEQYF
TGTGCCAGCAGCGTAGGGGACAGGGCCCTCTACGAGCAGTACTTC
>TRBJ1-1|-|-|TRBV5-6|14
CASSLGTVNTEAFF
TGTGCCAGCAGCTTGGGCACAGTGAACACTGAAGCTTTCTTT
>TRBJ2-1|-|-|TRBV6-5|14
CASSYALSYNEQFF
TGTGCCAGCAGTTACGCGTTATCCTACAATGAGCAGTTCTTC
>TRBJ2-7|TRBD1|-|TRBV19|15
CASSIAQGASYEQYF
TGTGCCAGTAGTATAGCGCAGGGGGCATCCTACGAGCAGTACTTC
>TRBJ2-7|TRBD2|-|TRBV12-3/TRBV12-4|13
CASSLSGSPEQYF
TGTGCCAGCAGTTTGAGCGGGAGCCCCGAGCAGTACTTC
>TRBJ2-1|TRBD2|-|TRBV29-1|15
CSARDYSKAYNEQFF
TGCAGCGCTAGGGACTACTCAAAGGCCTACAATGAGCAGTTCTTC
>TRBJ1-5|TRBD1|once|TRBV19|15
CASSQGQGRGQPQHF
TGTGCCAGTAGCCAAGGACAGGGACGGGGTCAGCCCCAGCATTTT
>TRBJ2-7|TRBD1|-|TRBV7-9|14
CASSSGQGIHEQYF
TGTGCCAGCAGTTCCGGACAGGGGATTCACGAGCAGTACTTC
>TRBJ1-5|-|few|TRBV19|14
CASSIQGGVQPQHF
TGTGCCAGTAGTATACAGGGTGGGGTTCAGCCCCAGCATTTT
>TRBJ2-7|TRBD2|-|TRBV6-5|13
CASTSGSSYEQYF
TGTGCCAGCACTAGCGGGAGCTCCTACGAGCAGTACTTC
>TRBJ2-5|TRBD2|-|TRBV14|14
CASSPLAGTETQYF
TGTGCCAGCAGCCCCTTAGCGGGGACGGAGACCCAGTACTTC
>TRBJ1-1|TRBD1|once|TRBV6-5|11
CACRTGAEAFF
TGTGCCTGCCGGACAGGGGCTGAAGCTTTCTTT
>TRBJ2-7|-|-|TRBV7-8|12
CASSFGGPVQYF
TGTGCCAGCAGCTTTGGAGGGCCAGTGCAGTACTTC
>TRBJ2-5|TRBD2|-|TRBV5-1|15
CASSRSSGDQETQYF
TGCGCCAGCAGCCGCTCTAGCGGGGATCAAGAGACCCAGTACTTC
>TRBJ2-1|-|-|TRBV28|16
CASSPGLESNYNEQFF
TGTGCCAGCAGTCCGGGACTCGAGTCGAATTACAATGAGCAGTTCTTC
>TRBJ1-6|TRBD1|-|TRBV9|15
CASSVGGTVTSPLHF
TGTGCCAGCAGCGTAGGGGGGACAGTAACATCACCCCTCCACTTT
>TRBJ2-7|-|-|TRBV6-2/TRBV6-3|15
CASSYDENGSYEQYF
TGTGCCAGCAGTTACGATGAGAACGGGAGCTACGAGCAGTACTTC
>TRBJ2-3|TRBD1|-|TRBV9|16
CASSVAWTGGPDTQYF
TGTGCCAGCAGCGTAGCCTGGACAGGGGGTCCAGATACGCAGTATTTT
>TRBJ2-7|-|few|TRBV3-1/TRBV3-2|18
CASSQSPGMRTSSYEQYF
TGTGCCAGCAGCCAGAGTCCAGGGATGAGAACGAGCTCCTACGAGCAGTACTTC
>TRBJ1-4|TRBD1|-|TRBV2|15
CARSATGTGAEKLFF
TGTGCCAGATCGGCGACCGGGACAGGGGCTGAAAAACTGTTTTTT
>TRBJ2-1|TRBD2|-|TRBV7-3|15
CASSSGLAANNEQFF
TGTGCCAGCAGCTCGGGACTAGCCGCAAACAATGAGCAGTTCTTC
>TRBJ2-2|TRBD1|-|TRBV27|14
CASTRQGSGGELFF
TGTGCCAGTACGCGACAGGGCAGCGGAGGGGAGCTGTTTTTT
>TRBJ1-3|TRBD1|-|TRBV19|16
CASSSPGDRGGNTIYF
TGTGCCAGTAGCTCTCCCGGGGACAGAGGTGGAAACACCATATATTTT
>TRBJ1-1|-|-|TRBV10-3|15
CAISEARQLNTEAFF
TGTGCCATCAGTGAGGCCCGACAGCTGAACACTGAAGCTTTCTTT
>TRBJ1-5|TRBD1|-|TRBV6-5|14
CASSLGQGNQPQHF
TGTGCCAGCAGCCTCGGACAGGGCAATCAGCCCCAGCATTTT
>TRBJ2-1|-|-|TRBV2|16
CASSEWGAAIYNEQFF
TGTGCCAGCAGTGAGTGGGGCGCAGCCATATACAATGAGCAGTTCTTC
>TRBJ2-1|TRBD2|-|TRBV27|15
CASSLASGSYNEQFF
TGTGCCAGCAGTTTGGCTAGCGGGAGTTACAATGAGCAGTTCTTC
>TRBJ1-5|-|-|TRBV12-3/TRBV12-4|13
CASSWASNQPQHF
TGTGCCAGCAGTTGGGCCAGCAATCAGCCCCAGCATTTT
>TRBJ2-6|-|-|TRBV19|13
CASRGTGANVLTF
TGTGCCAGTAGGGGCACTGGGGCCAACGTCCTGACTTTC
>TRBJ2-5|TRBD1|-|TRBV15|17
CATSRSLRTGGAETQYF
TGTGCCACCAGCAGATCCCTCCGGACAGGGGGCGCGGAGACCCAGTACTTC
>TRBJ2-5|TRBD2|-|TRBV9|15
CASSVSGGARETQYF
TGTGCCAGCAGCGTTAGCGGGGGGGCGAGAGAGACCCAGTACTTC
>TRBJ2-7|-|-|TRBV11-2|15
CASSLARGLPYEQYF
TGTGCCAGCAGCTTAGCCAGGGGTCTCCCCTACGAGCAGTACTTC
>TRBJ2-2|TRBD1|-|TRBV7-8|14
CASSLQTGTGELFF
TGTGCCAGCAGCTTGCAGACAGGGACCGGGGAGCTGTTTTTT